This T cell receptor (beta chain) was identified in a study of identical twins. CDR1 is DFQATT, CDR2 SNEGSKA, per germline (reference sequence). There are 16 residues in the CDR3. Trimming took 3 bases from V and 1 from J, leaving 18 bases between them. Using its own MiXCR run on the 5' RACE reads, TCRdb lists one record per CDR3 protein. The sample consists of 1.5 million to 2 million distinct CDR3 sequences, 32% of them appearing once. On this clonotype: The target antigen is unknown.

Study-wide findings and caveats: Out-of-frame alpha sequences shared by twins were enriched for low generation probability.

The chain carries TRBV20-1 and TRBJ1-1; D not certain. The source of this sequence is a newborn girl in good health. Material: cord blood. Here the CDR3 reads CSARVRGGVENTEAFF. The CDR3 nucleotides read TGCAGTGCTAGGGTTCGCGGTGGGGTAGAGAACACTGAAGCTTTCTTT.